This entry lists 7 T cell receptor beta chains sequenced from one sample in a study of neurological immune-mediated disorders. TCRdb re-called the 5' RACE reads with MiXCR, one entry per CDR3 protein. The sample lists about 92,000 distinct CDR3 sequences, around 3.4% occurring once. Sequenced material: PBMCs. The receptors stem from a woman in her forties or fifties with multiple sclerosis.

This clonotype was picked up many times. The chain is built from TRBV15 and TRBJ2-3; tentative D call: TRBD1 (6 bases). The CDR3 length is 17 residues. Germline CDR1 reads LNHNV; CDR2 reads YYDKDF (reference sequence). V lost 3 bases to trimming and J lost 0 bases, with 16 bases between them. The CDR3 is CATSRRLGHHSTDTQYF. The CDR3 region has the DNA TGTGCCACCAGCAGGAGGCTGGGACACCATAGCACAGATACGCAGTATTTT.

This clonotype was seen many times. The genes are TRBV2 and TRBJ2-7; 7 bases are shared with TRBD1. The CDR3 runs to 12 residues. The V gene end was trimmed by 8 bases and the J gene end by 7 bases; junction bases not matched to a gene: 8. In germline, CDR1 is SNHLY, CDR2 FYNNEI. CDR3 amino acids: CASLRGRGEQYF. The CDR3, as DNA: TGTGCCAGCCTAAGGGGGCGAGGAGAGCAGTACTTC.

This clonotype was observed many times. This sequence joins TRBV5-1 and TRBJ2-5, with D tentatively TRBD2 (5 bases). V was cut by 4 bases and J by 5 bases, with 12 bases left in between. This CDR3 spans 13 amino acids. In germline, CDR1 is SGHRS, CDR2 YFSETQ. The CDR3 is CASSQGLRETQYF. The DNA for the CDR3 is TGCGCCAGCAGCCAAGGACTGAGGGAGACCCAGTACTTC.

The rearrangement links TRBV25-1 to TRBJ1-4; D not resolved. Germline V gene lookup returns CDR1 MGHDK and CDR2 SYGVNS. This CDR3 is 14 amino acids long. The V gene lost 7 bases and the J gene lost 0 bases, with 9 bases spanning the gap. CDR3 amino acids: CASTPGSTNEKLFF. The CDR3, as DNA: TGTGCCAGCACCCCGGGCTCAACTAATGAAAAACTGTTTTTT.

This clonotype has ten or more counts. This sequence joins TRBV29-1 and TRBJ2-5; D may be TRBD1 (7 bases). The V gene's germline CDR1 is SQVTM and CDR2 ANQGSEA. Trimming took off 7 bases at V and 4 bases at J, with 16 bases between the two ends. This CDR3 contains 13 residues. This chain's CDR3 is CSATGAGGETQYF. Here the CDR3 DNA reads TGCAGCGCTACAGGGGCCGGGGGAGAGACCCAGTACTTC.

This clonotype was counted ten times or more. This chain joins TRBV20-1 and TRBJ2-5, with 8 positions matching TRBD2. Per germline, CDR1 DFQATT and CDR2 SNEGSKA (reference sequence). V gave up 1 base and J gave up 3 bases; unmatched junction bases: 1. This CDR3 is built from 13 residues. The CDR3 protein is CSARALAEETQYF. CDR3 coding DNA: TGCAGTGCTAGAGCACTAGCGGAAGAGACCCAGTACTTC.

This clonotype was seen ten or more times. The V call is TRBV29-1, the J call TRBJ2-3; 11 nucleotides agree with TRBD2. The CDR3 length is 16 residues. Germline V lookup: CDR1 SQVTM, CDR2 ANQGSEA. V was clipped by 7 bases and J by 1 base; unmatched bases: 10. The CDR3 region has the DNA TGCAGCGGAACCCATGGACTAGCGGGCCGCACAGATACGCAGTATTTT. Its translation is CSGTHGLAGRTDTQYF.